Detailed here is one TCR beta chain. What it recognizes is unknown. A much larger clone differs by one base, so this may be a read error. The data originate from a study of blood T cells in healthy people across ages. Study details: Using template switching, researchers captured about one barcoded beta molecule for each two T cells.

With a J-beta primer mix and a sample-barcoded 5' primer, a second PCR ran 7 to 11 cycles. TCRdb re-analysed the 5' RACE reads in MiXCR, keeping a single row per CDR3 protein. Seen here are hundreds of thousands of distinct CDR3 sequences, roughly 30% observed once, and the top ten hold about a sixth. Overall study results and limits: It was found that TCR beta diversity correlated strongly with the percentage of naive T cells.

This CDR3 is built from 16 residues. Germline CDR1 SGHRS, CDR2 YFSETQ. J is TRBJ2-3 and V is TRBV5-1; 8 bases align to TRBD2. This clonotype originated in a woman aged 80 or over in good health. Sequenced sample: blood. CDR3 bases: TGCGCCGGCAGCTTGTTAACGGGGGGGCCCCCAGATACGCAGTATTTT. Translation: CAGSLLTGGPPDTQYF.